Listed here are 9 T cell receptor beta chains from one sample, sequenced in a study of Graves' ophthalmopathy and Graves' hyperthyroidism. For repertoire sequencing, the TCR beta CDR3 regions were amplified from RNA transcripts. HTBI-primed RT-PCR formed the first round, and a multiplex PCR formed the second. In TCRdb, the multiplex PCR reads were re-called with MiXCR into one record per CDR3 protein. The profile covers hundreds of thousands of distinct CDR3 sequences, with approximately 21% appearing a single time and around 7% taken by the ten largest. The sample comprised peripheral blood. These receptors were obtained from a woman aged 18-29 years with stable Graves' hyperthyroidism. Some clones in this sample may be carry-over from other donors' samples.

This clonotype was recorded many times. The chain is built from TRBV20-1 and TRBJ1-1, with D possibly TRBD1 on 5 matching bases. CDR3 size: 16 residues. Between the trimmed V and J ends, which lost 0 bases and 3 bases, there was a span of 17 bases. The germline gives CDR1 DFQATT, CDR2 SNEGSKA (reference sequence). CDR3 DNA: TGCAGTGCTAGAGATGGGGGGGGTTGGGTGTACACTGAAGCTTTCTTT. As protein: CSARDGGGWVYTEAFF.

This clonotype was seen repeatedly, ten times or more. CDR3: CASSYSIDRGPEETQYF. In nucleotides, the CDR3 is TGTGCCAGCAGTTACTCCATCGACAGGGGGCCTGAAGAGACCCAGTACTTC. The chain combines TRBV6-5 with TRBJ2-5, with TRBD1 identical over 10 bases. With 0 bases clipped from V and 3 bases from J, the junction kept 7 bases outside the gene matches. Germline CDR1 reads MNHEY; CDR2 reads SVGAGI. There are 17 residues in the CDR3.

This clonotype was found many times. This chain joins TRBV10-2 and TRBJ2-7, with 7 bases lining up with TRBD1. The CDR3 is 13 residues long. The germline V gene has CDR1 WSHSY and CDR2 SAAADI. The V segment lost 8 bases and the J segment 4 bases; nucleotides outside the gene matches: 8. CDR3 nucleotide sequence: TGCGCCAGCGGGAGACAGGGTGGATACGAGCAGTACTTC. This gives the protein CASGRQGGYEQYF.

This clonotype was seen many times. The chain carries TRBV19 and TRBJ1-1; D unresolved. The CDR3 totals 13 residues. Germline CDR1 LNHDA, CDR2 SQIVND (reference sequence). Trimming left V 7 bases short and J 8 bases short, with 17 bases between. The CDR3 nucleotides read TGTGCCAGTACTAAAGCGGGTTGGCAGGAAGCTTTCTTT. This encodes CASTKAGWQEAFF. Full variable domain (rest looked up from reference TRBV19 and TRBJ1-1): DGGITQSPKYLFRKEGQNVTLSCEQNLNHDAMYWYRQDPGQGLRLIYYSQIVNDFQKGDIAEGYSVSREKKESFPLTVTSAQKNPTAFYLCASTKAGWQEAFFGQGTRLTVV.

This clonotype was found many times. The V gene is TRBV30, the J gene TRBJ1-1, with TRBD1 identical over 9 bases. Per the germline V gene, CDR1 is GTSNPN and CDR2 is SVGIG (reference sequence). The V and J ends lost 2 bases and 0 bases, in that order; junction bases with no gene match: 4. The CDR3 is made up of 15 amino acids. In DNA, the CDR3 is TGTGCCTGGAGTACAGGGGGCCTCATGAACACTGAAGCTTTCTTT. This encodes CAWSTGGLMNTEAFF.

V usage is TRBV9 and J usage is TRBJ1-2; TRBD1 agrees at 7 bases. The length of the CDR3 is 15 residues. Germline trimming cut 2 bases from V and 1 base from J; bases unmatched to any gene: 5. Germline-derived CDR1 and CDR2 are SGDLS and YYNGEE. Here the CDR3 DNA reads TGTGCCAGCAGCGTTCAGCGGGACAGTAACTATGGCTACACCTTC. It is translated as CASSVQRDSNYGYTF.

CDR3 coding DNA: TGCGCCAGCAGCTTGGAGGGTCGGCAGTACGAGCAGTACTTC. This codes for CASSLEGRQYEQYF. The rearrangement uses TRBV5-1 and TRBJ2-7, with D hard to call. The germline V gene encodes CDR1 SGHRS and CDR2 YFSETQ. The CDR3 covers 14 residues. The V end lost 0 bases, the J end lost 4 bases, and 11 bases lay between the germline ends.

Ten or more counts support this clonotype. This CDR3 is CASSPNPGNEQYF. The CDR3 bases are TGTGCCAGCAGCCCCAATCCTGGCAACGAGCAGTACTTC. The chain couples TRBV7-3 to TRBJ2-7; D gene uncertain. CDR3 length equals 13 residues. V lost 5 bases to trimming and J lost 5 bases, with 13 bases between them. Germline lookup yields CDR1 SGHTA and CDR2 FQGTGA.

This clonotype was found many times. The chain couples TRBV12-3 or TRBV12-4 to TRBJ1-5; D is ambiguous. V lost 5 bases and J lost 11, with 19 bases in between. CDR3 length: 14 residues. The CDR3 is CASSPPGSDWSQHF. Here the CDR3 DNA reads TGTGCCAGCAGTCCCCCCGGGTCAGACTGGTCCCAGCATTTT.